This T cell receptor (beta chain) stems from a study of cytomegalovirus exposure and HLA in healthy donors. Study details: Earlier findings included roughly 120 million unique TCR beta sequences obtained from approximately 170 million T cells. Researchers found that about 82% of almost 400 genotyped donors fell within the Caucasian-associated ancestry cluster.

The PCR contained 60 Vbeta and 13 Jbeta primers. Sequencing was performed with immunoSEQ multiplex PCR; in TCRdb, only in-frame clones are kept and a portion is missing. The sample holds around 54,000 clones; around 82% are singletons and the top ten take approximately 3%. Germline CDR1 MNHEY, CDR2 SVGAGI. This CDR3 has 13 residues. V trimming: 7 bases; J trimming: 7 bases; junction bases outside the gene matches: 9. The source material was PBMCs. This sequence was found in a woman under 30 in good health and CMV-seronegative. The rearrangement links TRBV6-5 to TRBJ2-7; 8 bases are a match to TRBD1. The CDR3 loop reads CASTEQGVGEQYF. The CDR3 DNA is TGTGCCAGCACCGAACAGGGGGTGGGTGAGCAGTACTTC.